The clone carrying this TCR beta chain was seen many times. Antigen unknown. The CDR3 regions of TCR beta were amplified from RNA transcripts. Initially, a first-round RT-PCR of the TCR CDR3 employed the HTBI primer set. TCRdb redid the calling of the multiplex PCR reads with MiXCR, one entry per CDR3 protein. Of about 530,000 distinct CDR3 sequences in the sample, roughly 17% were seen once. Trimming cost V 1 base and J 2 bases, with 12 bases left between them. Germline assignment: CDR1 SGHAT and CDR2 FQNNGV. This CDR3 spans 16 amino acids. These data originate in a study of T cells in Graves' hyperthyroidism and ophthalmopathy. General study findings and limits: Among thyroid clonotypes expanded above 0.001, most also appeared in blood.

Patients affected by ophthalmopathy presented a Clinical Activity Score of at least 3, a NOSPECS grade of at least 4, and disease duration below 3 months. Reasons for excluding patients were uncontrolled infection, other autoimmune disease, pregnancy or lactation. Sequenced: blood. The chain combines TRBV11-2 with TRBJ2-1, with D perhaps assigned TRBD1 or TRBD2 (5 bases each). This receptor was identified in a woman between 18 and 29 years old with Graves' ophthalmopathy. CDR3 nucleotides: TGTGCCAGCAGCTTAGTTGGGCGAGGGGCCTACAATGAGCAGTTCTTC. Translated, it gives CASSLVGRGAYNEQFF.